This TCR beta chain stems from a study of PD-L1 blockade in urothelial cancer. Turning to the study itself: Every 3 weeks, patients received intravenous atezolizumab 1,200 mg, beginning 2014. At 6 weeks and at 3 weeks (second dose) after treatment start, blood was analyzed. The study, taken as a whole, reports: Enhanced expansion of tumor-associated blood clones at 3 weeks characterized durable-benefit patients.

This CDR3 is 16 amino acids long. V trimming: 2 bases; J trimming: 3 bases; junction bases outside the gene matches: 4. The germline CDR1 and CDR2 sequences are SGHRS and YFSETQ. This clone was recorded once. Its antigen is undetermined. Repertoires were generated with immunoSEQ multiplex PCR, while TCRdb's copy carries only in-frame clones and drops some. The table has 70,000 or so clones, roughly 90% seen once; the top ten hold under 6%. Time point of the sample: pretreatment peripheral blood. Patients were living with locally advanced or metastatic urothelial carcinoma. The V gene is TRBV5-1, the J gene TRBJ1-5, with 11 bases aligning to TRBD1. This specimen was PBMCs, taken around atezolizumab (anti-PD-L1) treatment. The TCR was taken from a man aged 70 or older with urothelial cancer. CDR3 sequence reads: CASSFGTGGNNQPQHF. The CDR3 coding sequence is TGCGCCAGCAGCTTCGGGACAGGGGGGAACAATCAGCCCCAGCATTTT.